These T cell receptor beta chains were read from a single sample in a study of T cell responses to AZD1222 COVID-19 vaccine. Assay used: immunoSEQ multiplex PCR; TCRdb lists only in-frame clones, some missing. This repertoire shows 150,000 or so clones, around 87% found once; its top ten account for roughly 9.1%. Material: peripheral blood, obtained 28 days after the second AZD1222 dose. The receptors here all came from an adult who received the AZD1222 COVID-19 vaccine. CDR3s include the opening cysteine and the closing phenylalanine or tryptophan. D genes are given only for firm matches. Size tells how often a clone was seen (once, few, many) or the class of an expanded clone, and some rows leave it out.

v_call: TRBV7-2
j_call: TRBJ2-7
clone_size: -
d_call: -
cdr3_nt: TGTGCCAGCAGCTCACAGGGAGGGAGTGAGCAGTACTTC
cdr3_aa: CASSSQGGSEQYF

v_call: TRBV2
j_call: TRBJ1-1
clone_size: -
d_call: -
cdr3_nt: TGTGCCAGCAGGGGGGGGCAGGCGGCACCTGAAGCTTTCTTT
cdr3_aa: CASRGGQAAPEAFF

v_call: TRBV15
j_call: TRBJ1-5
clone_size: -
d_call: -
cdr3_nt: TGTGCCACCAGCAAAACCCCGGGGACTTTTAGCAATCAGCCCCAGCATTTT
cdr3_aa: CATSKTPGTFSNQPQHF

v_call: TRBV27
j_call: TRBJ2-2
clone_size: -
d_call: -
cdr3_nt: TGTGCCAGCAGTGCAGACGCCCGAAGAAGGCCGGAGGAGCTGTTTTTT
cdr3_aa: CASSADARRRPEELFF

v_call: TRBV7-9
j_call: TRBJ2-7
clone_size: -
d_call: TRBD1
cdr3_nt: TGTGCCAGCAGCTTAAGGGGGCCGGCCTACGAGCAGTACTTC
cdr3_aa: CASSLRGPAYEQYF

v_call: TRBV3-1/TRBV3-2
j_call: TRBJ2-3
clone_size: -
d_call: -
cdr3_nt: TGTGCCAGCAGCCAAGGGCGGGTAGGGAGCACAGATACGCAGTATTTT
cdr3_aa: CASSQGRVGSTDTQYF

v_call: TRBV15
j_call: TRBJ1-2
clone_size: -
d_call: -
cdr3_nt: TGTGCCACCAGCGGGGGTTATGGACGCTACACCTTC
cdr3_aa: CATSGGYGRYTF

v_call: TRBV11-3
j_call: TRBJ2-7
clone_size: -
d_call: TRBD1
cdr3_nt: TGTGCCAGCAGCTTAGAGGCGTGGGACAGGGACGCCCCCAAAGGACGAAAAACCTACGAGCAGTACTTC
cdr3_aa: CASSLEAWDRDAPKGRKTYEQYF

v_call: TRBV7-2
j_call: TRBJ2-1
clone_size: -
d_call: -
cdr3_nt: TGTGCCAGCAGCTTGAATAATGAGCAGTTCTTC
cdr3_aa: CASSLNNEQFF

v_call: TRBV19
j_call: TRBJ1-5
clone_size: -
d_call: -
cdr3_nt: TGTGCCAGTAGTATTAGGGGTCAGCCCCAGCATTTT
cdr3_aa: CASSIRGQPQHF

v_call: TRBV28
j_call: TRBJ1-6
clone_size: -
d_call: -
cdr3_nt: TGTGCCAGCAGTTCGAGGATCGGCTATAATTCACCCCTCCACTTT
cdr3_aa: CASSSRIGYNSPLHF

v_call: TRBV4-3
j_call: TRBJ1-1
clone_size: -
d_call: -
cdr3_nt: TGCGCCAGCAGCCAGAGTCTGGTGAACACTGAAGCTTTCTTT
cdr3_aa: CASSQSLVNTEAFF

v_call: TRBV7-9
j_call: TRBJ2-1
clone_size: -
d_call: TRBD2
cdr3_nt: TGTGCCAGCAGCTCTAGCGGGGTCTCCTCCTACAATGAGCAGTTCTTC
cdr3_aa: CASSSSGVSSYNEQFF

v_call: TRBV9
j_call: TRBJ2-1
clone_size: few
d_call: TRBD2
cdr3_nt: TGTGCCAGCAGCGTCACTAGCGGGAGTTACAATGAGCAGTTCTTC
cdr3_aa: CASSVTSGSYNEQFF